One sample yielded the 2 T cell receptor beta chains listed below, sequenced in a study of CD8 T cells in Susac syndrome. With random hexamers, reverse transcription was performed on roughly 0.5 to 1 ug of RNA. TCRdb used MiXCR to reprocess the immunoSEQ multiplex PCR reads, holding one entry per CDR3 protein. The sample lists 180,000 or so distinct CDR3 sequences, around 94% occurring once. The sample was CD4+ T cells from PBMCs. The receptors stem from a human donor with Susac syndrome.

The chain carries TRBV4-2 and TRBJ2-3, with 7 bases that match TRBD2. This CDR3 is built from 15 residues. Germline-derived CDR1 and CDR2 are LGHNA and YNFKEQ. V dropped 1 base and J dropped 1; count of bases not matched to a gene: 2. The CDR3 nucleotides read TGTGCCAGCAGCCAAGTGGGGGGGGGCACAGATACGCAGTATTTT. It yields the protein CASSQVGGGTDTQYF.

The chain is built from TRBV2 and TRBJ2-2, with 8 bases that match TRBD2. CDR1 is SNHLY and CDR2 is FYNNEI in the germline V gene. With V trimmed by 5 bases and J by 1 base, 6 bases remained unmatched. The CDR3 has 16 residues. CDR3 region: CASSPPLAENTGELFF. The DNA of the CDR3 is TGTGCCAGCAGTCCACCACTAGCGGAGAACACCGGGGAGCTGTTTTTT. Filled out from reference TRBV2 and TRBJ2-2, the complete variable domain reads EPEVTQTPSHQVTQMGQEVILRCVPISNHLYFYWYRQILGQKVEFLVSFYNNEISEKSEIFDDQFSVERPDGSNFTLKIRSTKLEDSAMYFCASSPPLAENTGELFFGEGSRLTVL.